The text below deals with one TCR beta chain. This clonotype has ten or more counts. Its recognized antigen is unknown. The input lacks base qualities; no much larger clone sits a single base away. Taken with the paper, the label for treatment or condition translates to: in vitro stimulation with specific CMV peptide epitopes to enrich CMV-specific T cells. The trim is 7 bases for V and 0 bases for J, with a gap of 18 bases between the germline ends. Spanning cysteine to phenylalanine, the CDR3 consists of 17 amino acids. Solely the CDR3 DNA is kept, with 51 bases framed from the first base. The data belong to a study of T cell repertoires in cytomegalovirus infection (dated by TCRdb to between 2018 and 2021). About the full investigation: Peptide stimulations targeted recently identified HLA-C-restricted CMV epitopes, whose presentation resists viral immunomodulation, together with well-studied HLA-B-restricted epitopes. Donor HLA type was relevant to the analysis, because carriage of CMV infection together with the matching HLA type was indicated by public TCR beta signatures. General findings and caveats noted by the study authors: In both this cohort and an independent roughly 350-donor cohort, the cumulative frequency of public TCR beta family members distinguished carriers of CMV infection plus the relevant HLA type. The ex vivo response was dominated by HLA-C-restricted CMV-specific TCR beta clonotypes, which also provided the single most frequent clonotype in two of eight donors.

The sequencer was an Illumina HiSeq 1500. In TCRdb, the public reads were trimmed at Q25 with fastp and aligned with MiXCR, with productive beta chains retained. Every distinct CDR3 protein forms one entry, paired with its most common genes and DNA. In all, the sample holds about 350,000 distinct CDR3 sequences, and about 34% of those were seen once. Of the sample, about 13% is held by the ten largest clones. This receptor was identified in a human donor in good health (CMV status not recorded). Some clones in this sample may be carry-over from other donors' samples. The sequencing used cultured PBMCs, collected from culture after CMV antigen stimulation. The sequence is built from TRBV23-1 and TRBJ2-2; the D gene is not confidently resolved. TRBV23-1 is known as an ORF, though its function is uncertain. The CDR3: CASTPWGRAANTGELFF. The DNA sequence follows: TGCGCCAGCACCCCTTGGGGTCGGGCCGCGAACACCGGGGAGCTGTTTTTT.